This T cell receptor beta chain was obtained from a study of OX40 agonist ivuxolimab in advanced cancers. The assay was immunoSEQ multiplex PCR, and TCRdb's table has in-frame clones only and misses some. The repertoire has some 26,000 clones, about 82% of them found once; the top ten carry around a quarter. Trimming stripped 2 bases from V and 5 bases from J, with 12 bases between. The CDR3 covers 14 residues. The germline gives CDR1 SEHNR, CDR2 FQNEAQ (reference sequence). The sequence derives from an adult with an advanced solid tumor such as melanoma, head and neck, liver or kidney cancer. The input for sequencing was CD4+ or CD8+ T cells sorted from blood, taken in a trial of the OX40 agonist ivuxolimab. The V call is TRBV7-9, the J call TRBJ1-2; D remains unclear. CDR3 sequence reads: CASSLQVPTYGYTF. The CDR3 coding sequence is TGTGCCAGCAGCTTACAGGTACCGACGTATGGCTACACCTTC.